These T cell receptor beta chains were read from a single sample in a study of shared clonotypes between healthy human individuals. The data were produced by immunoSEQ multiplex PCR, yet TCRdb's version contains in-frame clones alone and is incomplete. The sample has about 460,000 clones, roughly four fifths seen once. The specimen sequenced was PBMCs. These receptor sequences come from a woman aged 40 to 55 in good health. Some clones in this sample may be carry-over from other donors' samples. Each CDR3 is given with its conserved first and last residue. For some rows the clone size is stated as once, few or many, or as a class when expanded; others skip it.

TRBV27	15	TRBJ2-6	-	CASSRQGSGANVLTF
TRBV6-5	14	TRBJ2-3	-	CASTRAGLTDTQYF
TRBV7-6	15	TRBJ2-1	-	CASSLDLASYNEQFF
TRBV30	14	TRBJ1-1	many	CAWSRSTMNTEAFF
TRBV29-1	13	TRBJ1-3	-	CSVGGTVGNTIYF
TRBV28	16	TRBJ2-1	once	CASSTPRLAGSDEQFF
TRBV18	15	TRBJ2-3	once	CASSLTSVTTDTQYF
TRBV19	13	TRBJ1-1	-	CASTRREGTEAFF
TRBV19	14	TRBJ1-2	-	CASSTPTGDYGYTF
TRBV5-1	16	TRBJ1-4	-	CASSLAQGGVNEKLFF
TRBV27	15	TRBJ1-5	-	CASREGFTGGQPQHF
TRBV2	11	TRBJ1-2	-	CASSRQYGYTF
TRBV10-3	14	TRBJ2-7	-	CAISEYQVSYEQYF
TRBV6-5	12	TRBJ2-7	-	CASSPPTSGQYF
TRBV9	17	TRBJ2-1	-	CASSVGPSGNFLGEQFF
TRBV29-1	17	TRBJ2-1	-	CSVERARAGEGYNEQFF
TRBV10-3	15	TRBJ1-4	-	CAISEFRDLNEKLFF
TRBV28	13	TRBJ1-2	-	CAISTGVNYGYTF
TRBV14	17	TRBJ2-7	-	CASSQERGIQNLYEQYF
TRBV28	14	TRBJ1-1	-	CASSEGGVDTEAFF
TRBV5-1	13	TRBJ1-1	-	CASSDGPNTEAFF
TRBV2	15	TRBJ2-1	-	CASTPGTSSYNEQFF
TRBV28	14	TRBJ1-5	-	CASRGGYSNQPQHF
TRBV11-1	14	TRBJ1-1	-	CASSLMNRNTEAFF
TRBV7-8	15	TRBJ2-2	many	CASSPRLAGTGELFF
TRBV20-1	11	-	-	CSSAGTYEQYF
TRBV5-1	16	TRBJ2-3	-	CASSGGDRGRTDTQYF
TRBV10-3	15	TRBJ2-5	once	CAISLRDRSGETQYF
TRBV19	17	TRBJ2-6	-	CASSIVGQGSGANVLTF